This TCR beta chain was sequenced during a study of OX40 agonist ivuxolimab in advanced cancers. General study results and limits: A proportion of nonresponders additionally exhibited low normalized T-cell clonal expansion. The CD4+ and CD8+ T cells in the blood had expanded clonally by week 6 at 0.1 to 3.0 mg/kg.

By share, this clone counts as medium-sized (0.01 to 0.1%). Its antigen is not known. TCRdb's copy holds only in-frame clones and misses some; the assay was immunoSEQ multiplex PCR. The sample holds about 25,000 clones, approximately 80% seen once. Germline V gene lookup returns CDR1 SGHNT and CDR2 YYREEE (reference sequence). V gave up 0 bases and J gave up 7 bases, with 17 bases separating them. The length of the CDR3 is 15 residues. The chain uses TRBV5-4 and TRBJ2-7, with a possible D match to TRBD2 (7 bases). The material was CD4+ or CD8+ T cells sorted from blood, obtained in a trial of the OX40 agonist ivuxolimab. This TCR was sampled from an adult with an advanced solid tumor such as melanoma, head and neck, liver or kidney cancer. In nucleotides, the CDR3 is TGTGCCAGCAGCTTGGAACTGGGGGGGGCAAGGGAGCAGTACTTC. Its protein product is CASSLELGGAREQYF.